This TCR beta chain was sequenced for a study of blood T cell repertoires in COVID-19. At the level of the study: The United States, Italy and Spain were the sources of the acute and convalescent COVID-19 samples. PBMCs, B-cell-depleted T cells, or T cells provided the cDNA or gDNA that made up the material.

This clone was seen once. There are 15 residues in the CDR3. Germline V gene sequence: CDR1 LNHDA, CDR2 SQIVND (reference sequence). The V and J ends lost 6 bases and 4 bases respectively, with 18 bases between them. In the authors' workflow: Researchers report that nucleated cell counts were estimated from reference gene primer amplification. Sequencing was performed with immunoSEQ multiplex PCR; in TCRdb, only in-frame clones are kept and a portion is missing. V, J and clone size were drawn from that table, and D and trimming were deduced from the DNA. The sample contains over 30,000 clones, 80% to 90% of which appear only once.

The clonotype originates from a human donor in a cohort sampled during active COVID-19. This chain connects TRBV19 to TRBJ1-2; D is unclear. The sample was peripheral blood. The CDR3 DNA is TGTGCCAGTAGACCGCCCATGACATATCTCTATGGCTACACCTTC. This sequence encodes CASRPPMTYLYGYTF.